This note documents a single T cell receptor beta chain sequence. Its target antigen remains unknown. One base away there is no much larger clone; base qualities are not given. This entry is derived from a study of blood T cell repertoires in COVID-19 (dated by TCRdb to the early 2020s). Some background on the complete study: Samples from collaborators originated in the United States, Italy and Spain and spanned both the acute and convalescent phases of COVID-19. The material from the prospective study consisted of cDNA or gDNA derived from T cells, B-cell-depleted T cells, or PBMCs. Subjects who had been exposed to COVID-19, were actively infected with it, or had recovered from it provided the deeply sampled blood TCRbeta repertoires that made up the dataset. A freely available public database, intended as a resource for researchers studying the immune response to SARS-CoV-2, is where the repertoires were released. Samples came from the ongoing ImmuneRACE study (first 160 participants) plus 1,254 subjects from 6 global collaborators. Nearly every sample came with metadata listing a de-identified subject ID, COVID-19 status, age in years and sex. Where available, HLA class I and class II types were taken from metadata supplied by the sample provider and were not determined by assay-based typing. Study-level results and caveats: Clinical and demographic metadata were provided uncurated, with the amount varying by source and participant.

After removal of 2 bases from V and 8 bases from J, the junction retains 8 bases not matched to a gene. CDR1 and CDR2 are drawn from the germline V gene: SGHRS, YFSETQ. Including cysteine and phenylalanine, the CDR3 has 17 amino acids. This entry keeps only the CDR3 DNA: 51 bases, framed from base 1. TCRbeta CDR3 regions were amplified from genomic DNA by means of the immunoSEQ Assay, a bias-controlled multiplex PCR. As for the authors' bioinformatics: Nucleated cell counts per sample were estimated from amplification of reference gene primers within the assay. To quantify the absolute abundance of each unique TCRbeta CDR3 rearrangement, sequence reads were collapsed and filtered. For each sample, productive Simpson clonality was calculated as the square root of Simpson's diversity index over productive rearrangements. TCRdb retrieved this table from immuneACCESS and kept in-frame rearrangements only. Not all clones are present; in checked studies, unresolved V genes account for under half, and no reason is known for the remainder. V and J calls plus clone size are reproduced from that table; the DNA served to infer D and trimming. The sample table shows fewer than 110,000 clones, and approximately 92% are seen once. Of the sample, around 6% is held by the ten largest clones.

Collaborating institutions collected whole blood in K2EDTA tubes following their own protocols. For TCRbeta analysis, collaborator samples were shipped as frozen whole blood, as isolated PBMCs, or as DNA extracted from either sample type. This clonotype was sampled from a man between 45 and 60 years old with active COVID-19. Sequenced: peripheral blood. Here the chain combines TRBV5-1 and TRBJ2-1, with 15 middle bases fitting TRBD2. The DNA is as follows: TGCGCCAGCAGCTTCTCTTCGGGACTAGCGGGAGGCGATGAGCAGTTCTTC. Its coded protein is CASSFSSGLAGGDEQFF.